These 31 T cell receptor beta chains were sequenced from one sample in a study of neurological immune-mediated disorders (dated by TCRdb to the late 2010s). Library prep was done by 5' RACE. Sequencing relied on an Illumina HiSeq 2500. The public reads were reanalyzed by TCRdb: fastp trimming at Q25, MiXCR alignment, in-frame beta chains only. Every entry covers one CDR3 protein and lists the most common genes and DNA from its rows. Present in this sample are about 59,000 distinct CDR3 sequences, about an eighth of which were seen just once. The top ten hold approximately 11% of the sample. Source material: PBMCs. All receptors derive from a woman aged 60-75 years with HTLV-1-associated myelopathy (HAM/TSP).

This clonotype was recorded many times. This sequence joins TRBV29-1 and TRBJ2-1; the D gene is possibly TRBD2 (6 bases). The CDR3 extends over 13 amino acids. CDR1 and CDR2 (germline): SQVTM, ANQGSEA. V was trimmed by 4 bases and J by 16 bases, leaving 23 bases between them. The CDR3 protein is CSVVRLVLNERFF. The CDR3 bases are TGCAGCGTTGTAAGACTAGTCCTCAATGAGCGTTTCTTC.

This clonotype was seen many times. In DNA, the CDR3 is TGTGCCACCAGCAGCGCAAAAGGACTAGCGGGCCGGGAGACCCAGTACTTC. Translation gives CATSSAKGLAGRETQYF. The chain carries TRBV15 and TRBJ2-5; 11 bases align to TRBD2. V gave up 3 bases and J gave up 5 bases; unmatched junction bases: 11. The CDR3 runs 17 residues. Germline V gives CDR1 LNHNV, CDR2 YYDKDF (reference sequence). The variable domain in full, with the rest retrieved from reference TRBV15 and TRBJ2-5, is DAMVIQNPRYQVTQFGKPVTLSCSQTLNHNVMYWYQQKSSQAPKLLFHYYDKDFNNEADTPDNFQSRRPNTSFCFLDIRSPGLGDTAMYLCATSSAKGLAGRETQYFGPGTRLLVL.

This clonotype was seen ten or more times. V is TRBV24-1 and J is TRBJ2-1; 8 bases map to TRBD1. CDR1 is KGHDR, CDR2 SFDVKD, per germline. CDR3 size: 15 residues. J gave up 8 bases and V 0 bases, and 5 bases lay outside the gene matches. The CDR3 is CATSDLRQGAYEQFF. The DNA for the CDR3 is TGTGCCACCAGTGATTTGAGGCAGGGGGCATATGAGCAGTTCTTC.

This clonotype was detected ten times or more. J is TRBJ2-3 and V is TRBV4-1; 8 bases line up with TRBD2. The CDR3 length is 16 residues. Germline-derived CDR1 and CDR2 are MGHRA and YSYEKL. Losses at the gene ends were 4 bases for V and 5 bases for J; bases not matched to a gene: 11. CDR3: CASSLTGGARQDTQYF. The CDR3 DNA follows: TGCGCCAGCAGCCTTACGGGAGGGGCGCGACAAGATACGCAGTATTTT.

This clonotype was seen ten or more times. The CDR3 nucleotides read TGCGCCAGCAGCTTGGCCGGGACAAGGGGGAACACTGAAGCTTTCTTT. Translating gives CASSLAGTRGNTEAFF. The chain has TRBV5-1 and TRBJ1-1; weak D call: TRBD1 (6 bases). This CDR3 spans 16 amino acids. Germline CDR1 SGHRS, CDR2 YFSETQ. Trimming pared 0 bases from V and 1 base from J, leaving 13 bases between. The entire variable domain, with the rest obtained from reference TRBV5-1 and TRBJ1-1, is as follows: KAGVTQTPRYLIKTRGQQVTLSCSPISGHRSVSWYQQTPGQGLQFLFEYFSETQRNKGNFPGRFSGRQFSNSRSEMNVSTLELGDSALYLCASSLAGTRGNTEAFFGQGTRLTVV.

This clonotype was picked up many times. The rearrangement links TRBV5-5 to TRBJ1-6; 10 nucleotides line up with TRBD1. CDR1 SGHKS and CDR2 YYEKEE come from the germline V gene (reference sequence). This CDR3 has 13 amino acids. V shed 6 bases, J shed 19 bases, and the junction held 13 bases outside the gene matches. This CDR3 is CASTLLGQGISHF. The CDR3 nucleotides read TGTGCCAGCACCCTTCTGGGACAGGGGATAAGTCACTTT.

By share, this clonotype ranks as medium-sized. This chain joins TRBV12-3 or TRBV12-4 and TRBJ1-1; no reliable D call. Trimming cost V 1 base and J 1 base, with 4 bases left between them. The CDR3 consists of 13 residues. This chain's CDR3 is CASSLGGNTEAFF. The CDR3 DNA sequence: TGTGCCAGCAGTTTAGGGGGGAACACTGAAGCTTTCTTT.

The sample holds many counts of this clonotype. This rearrangement joins TRBV6-5 to TRBJ2-1; no firm D call. Germline CDR1 MNHEY, CDR2 SVGAGI. CDR3 length: 15 amino acids. Trimming took 2 bases from V and 2 from J, leaving 10 bases between them. The CDR3 DNA reads as TGTGCCAGCAGTTACGACCCCGGCCCCTACAATGAGCAGTTCTTC. Encoded protein: CASSYDPGPYNEQFF.

This clonotype was picked up many times. This chain links TRBV6-2 or TRBV6-3 with TRBJ2-1; D is possibly TRBD2 (5 bases). CDR1 is MNHEY, CDR2 SVGEGT, per germline. The CDR3 loop spans 14 amino acids. V was cut by 2 bases and J by 8 bases, with 13 bases left in between. DNA of the CDR3: TGTGCCAGCAGTTACCTCCCCGGGATGGATGAGCAGTTCTTC. Translating gives CASSYLPGMDEQFF.

The rearrangement joins TRBV6-6 to TRBJ1-1; D uncertain. The V gene lost 0 bases and the J gene lost 4 bases, with 9 bases spanning the gap. The CDR3 runs to 14 residues. Looked up from germline, CDR1 is MNHNY and CDR2 is SVGAGI (reference sequence). The CDR3 DNA reads TGTGCCAGCAGTTACTCGATGGGTGGCACTGAAGCTTTCTTT. Its protein is CASSYSMGGTEAFF.

This clonotype was seen at least ten times. This chain connects TRBV7-9 to TRBJ2-2, with D hard to call. CDR3 length: 16 amino acids. V shed 1 base and J shed 4 bases, with 13 bases lying between them. Germline V CDR1 and CDR2: SEHNR, FQNEAQ (reference sequence). The CDR3 DNA reads TGTGCCAGCAGCTTAGGGGCAGGTTTTGGCACCGGGGAGCTGTTTTTT. Protein product: CASSLGAGFGTGELFF.

This clonotype was recorded at least ten times. The V and J genes are TRBV28 and TRBJ1-2; the match to TRBD1 covers 8 bases. Per germline, CDR1 MDHEN and CDR2 SYDVKM. The trim removed 6 bases at V and 8 bases at J, leaving 8 bases unmatched. The CDR3 consists of 13 residues. CDR3 DNA: TGTGCCAGCAGCGAGGGACAGGTTCGAGGCTACACCTTC. It specifies CASSEGQVRGYTF.

This clonotype was seen many times. The genes are TRBV28 and TRBJ1-3; no clear D. V shed 6 bases and J shed 4 bases, with 16 bases lying between them. This CDR3 has 15 residues. Germline lookup yields CDR1 MDHEN and CDR2 SYDVKM. The CDR3 region has the DNA TGTGCCAGCAGAAACGGGCCCTCGCCCGGAAACACCATATATTTT. Translation: CASRNGPSPGNTIYF.

The sample holds many counts of this clonotype. V gene TRBV4-2 combines with J gene TRBJ1-1; maybe TRBD1 (5 bases). V was trimmed by 0 bases and J by 5 bases, leaving 10 bases between them. CDR1 and CDR2 from the germline V gene are LGHNA and YNFKEQ. The length of the CDR3 is 14 residues. This CDR3 reads CASSQDRGRTEAFF. CDR3 DNA sequence: TGTGCCAGCAGCCAAGATCGGGGGAGGACTGAAGCTTTCTTT.

This clonotype was detected many times. The chain combines TRBV27 with TRBJ2-6; no reliable D call. Germline loops: CDR1 MNHEY, CDR2 SMNVEV (reference sequence). With 1 base removed from V and 0 bases from J, the gap between germline ends came to 10 bases. The CDR3 sequence is 17 residues long. Here the CDR3 DNA reads TGTGCCAGCAGTTTATTCTTTTTAAGCTCTGGGGCCAACGTCCTGACTTTC. It encodes CASSLFFLSSGANVLTF.

The chain combines TRBV6-6 with TRBJ2-1; no clear D. Trimming cost V 0 bases and J 9 bases, with 21 bases left between them. The length of the CDR3 is 17 residues. Germline V gene data show CDR1 as MNHNY and CDR2 as SVGAGI (reference sequence). This CDR3 is CASSYSNLVAYRGEQFF. DNA for the CDR3: TGTGCCAGCAGTTACTCGAATCTAGTGGCCTACAGAGGTGAGCAGTTCTTC.

In this sample, this clonotype turned up many times. The CDR3, as DNA: TGTGCCAGCAGTTACACCGAGAAGCAGCCCCAGCATTTT. Protein product: CASSYTEKQPQHF. This chain joins TRBV6-5 and TRBJ1-5, with D hard to call. Germline CDR1 is MNHEY and CDR2 is SVGAGI. The CDR3 loop spans 13 amino acids. V was trimmed by 2 bases and J by 7 bases, leaving 9 bases between them.

This clonotype showed up many times. The chain links TRBV3-1 to TRBJ2-7; TRBD2 aligns across 10 bases. The J segment lost 6 bases and the V segment lost 4 bases, leaving 6 bases of the junction unmatched. The CDR3 contains 14 residues. The germline gives CDR1 LGHDT, CDR2 YNNKEL (reference sequence). CDR3 sequence reads: CASSPISGRGEQYF. CDR3 bases: TGTGCCAGCAGCCCTATAAGCGGGAGGGGCGAGCAGTACTTC.

On this clonotype itself: This clone may be a read error of a much larger clone one base away. The chain has TRBV5-1 and TRBJ2-5, with D possibly being TRBD2 (6 bases). The germline V gene encodes CDR1 SGHRS and CDR2 YFSETQ. This CDR3 has 15 amino acids. In DNA, the CDR3 is TGCGCCAACAGCTTGGAGGGCCTAGCCCAAGAGACCCAGTACTTC. Translation gives CANSLEGLAQETQYF.

This clonotype was seen ten or more times. The chain combines TRBV7-9 with TRBJ2-5; 8 nucleotides agree with TRBD2. V gave up 5 bases and J gave up 0 bases; unmatched junction bases: 8. There are 16 residues in the CDR3. Germline CDR1 SEHNR, CDR2 FQNEAQ (reference sequence). This CDR3 reads CASSRPGLGYQETQYF. The CDR3 DNA reads as TGTGCCAGCAGCCGACCGGGACTAGGGTACCAAGAGACCCAGTACTTC.

This clonotype showed up many times. The gene calls are TRBV12-3 or TRBV12-4 and TRBJ2-1; D gene uncertain. V gave up 5 bases and J gave up 9 bases, with 8 bases separating them. The CDR3 spans 11 residues. The CDR3 loop reads CASSPRTEQFF. Written as DNA, the CDR3 is TGTGCCAGCAGTCCGCGGACTGAGCAGTTCTTC.

This clonotype was detected ten times or more. J is TRBJ2-7 and V is TRBV3-1, with D tentatively TRBD2 (6 bases). Germline CDR1 LGHDT, CDR2 YNNKEL (reference sequence). Trimming took off 6 bases at V and 5 bases at J, with 17 bases between the two ends. The CDR3 totals 14 residues. CDR3: CASSHVGGADEQYF. CDR3 DNA: TGTGCCAGCAGTCACGTGGGGGGAGCGGACGAGCAGTACTTC.

This clonotype was found many times. This chain joins TRBV9 and TRBJ2-1, with D tentatively TRBD2 (5 bases). Trimming cost V 3 bases and J 10 bases, with 23 bases left between them. The CDR3 sequence is 16 residues long. CDR1 is SGDLS, CDR2 YYNGEE, per germline. CDR3 coding DNA: TGTGCCAGCAGCGCTCCCTGGGGAGAGATAGCAGACGAGCAGTTCTTC. Translation: CASSAPWGEIADEQFF.

In its sample, this clonotype was seen many times. The V and J genes are TRBV5-1 and TRBJ2-3, with D possibly matching TRBD1 (5 bases). This CDR3 contains 15 residues. V was pared by 0 bases and J by 0 bases, with 8 bases between. The germline V gene has CDR1 SGHRS and CDR2 YFSETQ. The CDR3 region is CASSLGQTSTDTQYF. The CDR3 DNA reads TGCGCCAGCAGCTTGGGACAGACTAGCACAGATACGCAGTATTTT.

This clonotype was recorded at least ten times. CDR3 DNA sequence: TGCGCCAGCAGCCAAGAATCCGGGCTCTCAGTTGAGCAGTTCTTC. It translates to CASSQESGLSVEQFF. The V gene is TRBV4-1, the J gene TRBJ2-1, with D uncertain. Germline V gene data show CDR1 as MGHRA and CDR2 as YSYEKL. The CDR3 spans 15 residues. V was trimmed by 0 bases and J by 9 bases, leaving 15 bases between them.

As for this clonotype: A much larger clone sits a single nucleotide away, making a read error possible. The CDR3 sequence: CANSFPENTDTQYF. DNA for the CDR3: TGTGCCAACAGTTTCCCCGAAAACACAGATACGCAGTATTTT. The V call is TRBV28, the J call TRBJ2-3; D is unresolved. The CDR3 totals 14 residues. CDR1 and CDR2 (germline): MDHEN, SYDVKM.

This clonotype was picked up many times. The V call is TRBV29-1, the J call TRBJ1-2, with 8 bases that match TRBD1. The CDR3 totals 16 residues. Looked up from germline, CDR1 is SQVTM and CDR2 is ANQGSEA. V shed 0 bases, J shed 3 bases, and the junction held 9 bases outside the gene matches. The CDR3 region has the DNA TGCAGCGTTGAAGATCTTACCCTACAGGGGGACTATGGCTACACCTTC. Its protein is CSVEDLTLQGDYGYTF.

In this sample, this clonotype turned up many times. The V gene is TRBV6-6, the J gene TRBJ2-1, with 8 bases identical to TRBD2. Per germline, CDR1 MNHNY and CDR2 SVGAGI (reference sequence). The CDR3 sequence is 16 residues long. With 0 bases clipped from V and 7 bases from J, the junction kept 8 bases outside the gene matches. CDR3 loop: CASSYSREGLNNEQFF. CDR3 in DNA: TGTGCCAGCAGTTACTCTCGGGAGGGCCTGAATAATGAGCAGTTCTTC.

Ten or more counts support this clonotype. The chain links TRBV5-1 to TRBJ2-3, with unresolved D. Germline V gives CDR1 SGHRS, CDR2 YFSETQ. This CDR3 contains 15 residues. Between the trimmed V and J ends, which lost 1 base and 0 bases, there was a span of 9 bases. In DNA form, the CDR3 reads TGCGCCAGCAGCTTGAACCCTATGAGCACAGATACGCAGTATTTT. Translated: CASSLNPMSTDTQYF.

At least ten counts were recorded for this clonotype. The rearrangement joins TRBV28 to TRBJ2-3, with D perhaps assigned TRBD1 or TRBD2 (5 bases each). This CDR3 spans 16 amino acids. Per the germline V gene, CDR1 is MDHEN and CDR2 is SYDVKM. Between the trimmed V and J ends, which lost 3 bases and 2 bases, there was a span of 15 bases. CDR3 DNA sequence: TGTGCCAGCAGTTTGGGACCAAGGACGGACACAGATACGCAGTATTTT. It is translated as CASSLGPRTDTDTQYF. Using reference TRBV28 and TRBJ2-3 for the parts outside the CDR3, the full variable domain is DVKVTQSSRYLVKRTGEKVFLECVQDMDHENMFWYRQDPGLGLRLIYFSYDVKMKEKGDIPEGYSVSREKKERFSLILESASTNQTSMYLCASSLGPRTDTDTQYFGPGTRLTVL.

This clonotype occurred many times. The chain uses TRBV9 and TRBJ2-7; 13 nucleotides match TRBD2. This CDR3 region has 13 residues. V shed 3 bases, J shed 6 bases, and the junction held 0 bases outside the gene matches. CDR1 and CDR2 (germline): SGDLS, YYNGEE. The CDR3 protein is CASSGLAGGEQYF. The DNA of the CDR3 is TGTGCCAGCAGCGGACTAGCGGGAGGCGAGCAGTACTTC.